This is a list of T cell receptor beta chains from one sample in a study of beta chain features in type 1 diabetes. Method: immunoSEQ multiplex PCR; TCRdb's copy keeps in-frame clones and lacks some. The sample includes almost 350,000 clones, roughly 21% of them seen just once. The sequencing sample was made of naive CD4+ T cells from blood. The receptor source for this set is a woman younger than 35 in good health. Both conserved end residues are part of each CDR3. Each record gives: clone size, CDR3 length, J gene, D gene, V gene, CDR3 DNA, CDR3 protein. The D gene is left open where the match is weak. Only part of the rows carry a size: once, few, many, or a class if the clone is expanded.

- | 17 | TRBJ2-2 | TRBD2 | TRBV5-1 | TGCGCCAGCAGCTTGGGTTTCGCGGGAGATTGGGACGGGGAGCTGTTTTTT | CASSLGFAGDWDGELFF
- | 12 | TRBJ1-2 | - | TRBV7-9 | TGTGCCAGCAGCTCCGGGACATGGGGCTACACCTTC | CASSSGTWGYTF
- | 17 | TRBJ2-5 | TRBD1 | TRBV10-3 | TGTGCCATCAGTCCCTCCGGGACAGAAGGTCTCCTTGCGACCCAGTACTTC | CAISPSGTEGLLATQYF
- | 16 | TRBJ2-3 | - | TRBV18 | TGTGCCAGCTCACGCTTAGCGAGATTGAGCACAGATACGCAGTATTTT | CASSRLARLSTDTQYF
- | 11 | TRBJ2-1 | TRBD2 | TRBV30 | TGTGCCTGGAATCCGGGAGGGCCGCAGTTCTTC | CAWNPGGPQFF
few | 12 | TRBJ2-7 | - | TRBV10-3 | TGTGCCATCAGTGCCAGAGGGCACGAGCAGTACTTC | CAISARGHEQYF
few | 13 | TRBJ2-5 | - | TRBV5-4 | TGTGCCAGCAGCTTTCGGAGGGAAGAGACCCAGTACTTC | CASSFRREETQYF
- | 14 | TRBJ1-1 | - | TRBV7-9 | TGTGCCAGCAGCTTAAGCAGGGGCGACACTGAAGCTTTCTTT | CASSLSRGDTEAFF
- | 15 | TRBJ2-1 | TRBD2 | TRBV30 | TGTGCCTGGAGTCCCGGGACTAGCGGGTACAATGAGCAGTTCTTC | CAWSPGTSGYNEQFF
- | 17 | TRBJ2-7 | - | TRBV30 | TGTGCCTGGACCAAACGCGGGACCACTGTCCTCTGGGACGAGCAGTACTTC | CAWTKRGTTVLWDEQYF
- | 14 | TRBJ2-3 | - | TRBV7-9 | TGTGCCAGCAGCTTAGCCGGCGGGACAGATACGCAGTATTTT | CASSLAGGTDTQYF
- | 13 | TRBJ2-7 | TRBD2 | TRBV11-2 | TGTGCCAGCAGGTTAGCGGGAGCTGGAGAGCAGTACTTC | CASRLAGAGEQYF
- | 13 | TRBJ2-1 | - | TRBV27 | TGTGCCAGCAGTTTATCTTACGCTCAGGGCCCGGTCTTC | CASSLSYAQGPVF
- | 14 | TRBJ1-4 | - | TRBV5-4 | TGTGCCAGCAGCCCTCTGGGCCCGGATGAAAAACTGTTTTTT | CASSPLGPDEKLFF
- | 13 | TRBJ1-5 | - | TRBV9 | TGTGCCAGCGGAGGGACGGGCAATCAGCCCCAGCATTTT | CASGGTGNQPQHF
- | 18 | TRBJ2-4 | - | TRBV11-2 | TGTGCCAGCAGCCGCGTAGAGGAGGCCCCCTTAGCCAAAAACATTCAGTACTTC | CASSRVEEAPLAKNIQYF
- | 16 | TRBJ2-7 | - | TRBV21-1 | TGTGCCAGCAGCAAAGCGCAGGACACCAGCCGGTACGAGCAGTACTTC | CASSKAQDTSRYEQYF
- | 14 | TRBJ2-5 | TRBD1 | TRBV15 | TGTGCCACCAGCGGACAGGGGAGGGAAGAGACCCAGTACTTC | CATSGQGREETQYF
few | 13 | TRBJ2-3 | - | TRBV5-1 | TGCGCCAGCAGTCCAGTCAGCACAGATACGCAGTATTTT | CASSPVSTDTQYF
- | 13 | TRBJ2-4 | - | TRBV5-6 | TGTGCCAGCAGAACCGGTGCGAAAAACATTCAGTACTTC | CASRTGAKNIQYF
- | 15 | TRBJ1-1 | - | TRBV5-1 | TGCGCCAGCAGCTTGGGGGAGTTCGGGGGGACTGAAGCTTTCTTT | CASSLGEFGGTEAFF
few | 12 | TRBJ2-3 | - | TRBV7-2 | TGTGCCAGCAGCCCGTACACAGATACGCAGTATTTT | CASSPYTDTQYF
- | 14 | TRBJ2-7 | - | TRBV5-1 | TGCGCCAGCACTCCAGGGCCCGTCGGATACGAGCAGTACTTC | CASTPGPVGYEQYF
- | 15 | TRBJ1-1 | - | TRBV9 | TGTGCCAGCAGCGTTGGAACAGGGCTCGACACTGAAGCTTTCTTT | CASSVGTGLDTEAFF
- | 16 | TRBJ2-1 | - | TRBV21-1 | TGTGCCAGCAGCACCCCAAGCGGGACCAATTACAATGAGCAGTTCTTC | CASSTPSGTNYNEQFF
few | 16 | TRBJ2-3 | TRBD2 | TRBV6-6 | TGTGCCAGCAGTTACGCGCTAGCGGGGGGAGGGGATACGCAGTATTTT | CASSYALAGGGDTQYF
- | 15 | TRBJ2-3 | - | TRBV4-3 | TGCGCCAGCAGCCAAGAAAGGGTAGCGACAGATACGCAGTATTTT | CASSQERVATDTQYF
- | 16 | TRBJ2-3 | TRBD2 | TRBV9 | TGTGCCAGCAGCCGTAGACTAGCCCCTGACACAGATACGCAGTATTTT | CASSRRLAPDTDTQYF
- | 14 | TRBJ2-5 | TRBD1 | TRBV7-2 | TGTGCCAGCAGCACCCCGGGACAGGGCCCGACCCAGTACTTC | CASSTPGQGPTQYF
few | 14 | TRBJ2-4 | - | TRBV28 | TGTGCCAGCAGTTTAGTAACAGGGCGAGGCATTCAGTACTTC | CASSLVTGRGIQYF
- | 15 | TRBJ2-1 | TRBD2 | TRBV6-1 | TGTGCCAGCCGGCTAGCGGAACTCTCCTACAATGAGCAGTTCTTC | CASRLAELSYNEQFF
- | 13 | TRBJ1-2 | - | TRBV7-9 | TGTGCCAGCAGCTTAGAGGGGGATCGGGGCTACACCTTC | CASSLEGDRGYTF
- | 14 | TRBJ1-1 | - | TRBV18 | TGTGCCAGCTCACCAGGGCCGTGGAACACTGAAGCTTTCTTT | CASSPGPWNTEAFF
- | 14 | TRBJ2-7 | - | TRBV18 | TGTGCCAGCTCACCGGACGGGATCTCCTACGAGCAGTACTTC | CASSPDGISYEQYF
- | 11 | TRBJ1-2 | - | TRBV20-1 | TGCAGTGCCGACAGCCCCTATGGCTACACCTTC | CSADSPYGYTF
few | 11 | TRBJ2-1 | - | TRBV18 | TGTGCCAGCTCACCACTAGAGGAGCAGTTCTTC | CASSPLEEQFF
- | 15 | TRBJ2-1 | TRBD2 | TRBV27 | TGTGCCAGCAGTTCTCGGGCTAGCGGGGGGGATGAGCAGTTCTTC | CASSSRASGGDEQFF
- | 14 | TRBJ2-4 | TRBD1 | TRBV29-1 | TGCAGCGGGGCGGACAGGGGGGGCAAAAACATTCAGTACTTC | CSGADRGGKNIQYF
few | 15 | TRBJ2-7 | TRBD1 | TRBV7-8 | TGTGCCAGCAGCACACAGGGGGCGGTCTCCTACGAGCAGTACTTC | CASSTQGAVSYEQYF